This T cell receptor (beta chain) derives from a study of cytomegalovirus exposure and HLA in healthy donors. On this clone itself: What it binds is not known.

The PCR made use of 60 Vbeta and 13 Jbeta primers. Data came from immunoSEQ multiplex PCR; TCRdb stores just in-frame clones and leaves some out. The sample holds more than 130,000 clones; about 76% are singletons and the top ten take approximately 4%. Whole-study findings and limits: An analysis that was carried out later associated fewer than 20,000 TCR beta sequences with HLA alleles at 0.05 false discovery rate.

This sequence originates from a man younger than 30 in good health and CMV-seronegative. Sequencing input: PBMCs.

CDR3 in amino acids: CASSQRQNPPRDTQYF. For the CDR3, the DNA is TGTGCCAGCAGCCAACGTCAGAACCCGCCGAGGGATACGCAGTATTTT. The chain combines TRBV14 with TRBJ2-3; no clear D gene. The CDR3 spans 16 residues. V was clipped by 2 bases and J by 6 bases, with 18 bases between them. CDR1 is SGHDN and CDR2 is FVKESK in the germline V gene. The whole variable domain, remainder taken from reference TRBV14 and TRBJ2-3, is EAGVTQFPSHSVIEKGQTVTLRCDPISGHDNLYWYRRVMGKEIKFLLHFVKESKQDESGMPNNRFLAERTGGTYSTLKVQPAELEDSGVYFCASSQRQNPPRDTQYFGPGTRLTVL.